The T cell receptor beta chain under discussion was sequenced for a study of cytomegalovirus exposure and HLA in healthy donors. As for the study in general: The study placed over 65% of its 398 genotyped donors in the Caucasian-associated ancestry cluster.

The PCR employed 60 Vbeta primers together with 13 Jbeta primers. Data came from immunoSEQ multiplex PCR; TCRdb stores just in-frame clones and leaves some out. The data show roughly 200,000 clones, over 80% seen once. Notes on the study in general: Presence/absence analyses assumed roughly uniform sequencing depth across donors.

These donors, healthy bone marrow donors, were studied. Note on this clone: Its specificity is unknown.

Deletions cut 3 bases from V and 3 bases from J, with 12 bases between. Germline values: CDR1 SGHDT, CDR2 YYEEEE. The CDR3 has 14 amino acids. The chain links TRBV5-6 to TRBJ1-2; D ambiguous. The clonotype comes from a boy younger than 10 in good health and CMV-seronegative. Sequencing input: PBMCs. This chain's CDR3 is CASSWRPSDYGYTF. CDR3 bases: TGTGCCAGCAGCTGGAGGCCGAGCGACTATGGCTACACCTTC.